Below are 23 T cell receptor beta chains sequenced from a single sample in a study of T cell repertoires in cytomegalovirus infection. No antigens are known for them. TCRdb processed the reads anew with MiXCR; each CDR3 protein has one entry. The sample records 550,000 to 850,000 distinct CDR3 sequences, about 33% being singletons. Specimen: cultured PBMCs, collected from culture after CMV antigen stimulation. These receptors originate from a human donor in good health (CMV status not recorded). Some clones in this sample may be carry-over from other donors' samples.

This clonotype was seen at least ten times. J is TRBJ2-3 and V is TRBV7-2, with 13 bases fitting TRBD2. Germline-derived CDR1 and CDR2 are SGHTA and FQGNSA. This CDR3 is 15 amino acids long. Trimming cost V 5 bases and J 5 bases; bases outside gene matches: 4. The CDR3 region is CASSPTSGRGDTQYF. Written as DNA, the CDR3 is TGTGCCAGCAGCCCCACTAGCGGGAGGGGAGATACGCAGTATTTT.

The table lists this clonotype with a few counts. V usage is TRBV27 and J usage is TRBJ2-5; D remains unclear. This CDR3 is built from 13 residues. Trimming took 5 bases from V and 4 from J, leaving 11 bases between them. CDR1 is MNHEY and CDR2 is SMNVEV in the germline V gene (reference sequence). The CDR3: CASSPRLLETQYF. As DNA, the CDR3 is TGTGCCAGCAGTCCCCGGCTCTTAGAGACCCAGTACTTC.

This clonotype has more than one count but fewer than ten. The CDR3 loop reads CASSPDRDPIYEQYF. The CDR3 nucleotides are TGTGCCAGCAGCCCCGACAGGGACCCTATCTACGAGCAGTACTTC. The chain carries TRBV7-9 and TRBJ2-7, with 7 nucleotides matching TRBD1. The germline V gene encodes CDR1 SEHNR and CDR2 FQNEAQ (reference sequence). The CDR3 contains 15 residues. V was pared by 5 bases and J by 3 bases, with 10 bases of the junction left unmatched.

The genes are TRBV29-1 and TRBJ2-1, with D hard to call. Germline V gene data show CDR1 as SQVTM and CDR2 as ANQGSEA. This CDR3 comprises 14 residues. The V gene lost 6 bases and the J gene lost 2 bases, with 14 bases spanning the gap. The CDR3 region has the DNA TGCAGCGTGAATAAGGAAGGGCCCTACAATGAGCAGTTCTTC. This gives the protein CSVNKEGPYNEQFF.

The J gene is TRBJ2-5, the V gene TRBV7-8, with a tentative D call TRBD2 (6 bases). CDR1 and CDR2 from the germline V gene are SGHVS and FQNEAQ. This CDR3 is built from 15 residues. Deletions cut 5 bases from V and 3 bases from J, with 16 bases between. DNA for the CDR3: TGTGCCAGCAGCCCAAAGAGGCGGGGCGAAGAGACCCAGTACTTC. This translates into CASSPKRRGEETQYF. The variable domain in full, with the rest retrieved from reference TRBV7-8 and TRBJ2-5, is GAGVSQSPRYKVAKRGQDVALRCDPISGHVSLFWYQQALGQGPEFLTYFQNEAQLDKSGLPSDRFFAERPEGSVSTLKIQRTQQEDSAVYLCASSPKRRGEETQYFGPGTRLLVL.

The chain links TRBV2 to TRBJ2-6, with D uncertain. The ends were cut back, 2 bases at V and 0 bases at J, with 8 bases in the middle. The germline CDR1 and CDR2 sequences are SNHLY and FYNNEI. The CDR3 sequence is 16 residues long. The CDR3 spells CASSERRSSGANVLTF. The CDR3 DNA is TGTGCCAGCAGTGAAAGGCGAAGCTCTGGGGCCAACGTCCTGACTTTC.

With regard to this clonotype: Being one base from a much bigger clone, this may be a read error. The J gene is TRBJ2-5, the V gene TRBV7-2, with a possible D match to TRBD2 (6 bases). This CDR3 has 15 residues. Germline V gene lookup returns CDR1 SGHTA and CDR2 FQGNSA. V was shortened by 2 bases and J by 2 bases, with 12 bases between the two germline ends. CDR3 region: CASSLSAGTQETQYF. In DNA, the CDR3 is TGTGCCAGCAGCTTAAGTGCAGGGACTCAAGAGACCCAGTACTTC.

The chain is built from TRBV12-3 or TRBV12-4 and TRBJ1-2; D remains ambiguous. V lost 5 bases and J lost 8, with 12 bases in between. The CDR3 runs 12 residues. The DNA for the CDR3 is TGTGCCAGCAGTGCGGATAGACGGGGCTACACCTTC. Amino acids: CASSADRRGYTF.

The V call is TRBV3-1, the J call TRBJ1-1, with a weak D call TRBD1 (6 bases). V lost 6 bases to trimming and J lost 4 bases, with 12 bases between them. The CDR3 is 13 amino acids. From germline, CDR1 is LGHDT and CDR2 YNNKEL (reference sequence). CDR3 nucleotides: TGTGCCAGCAGACAGGGCGCGGGCACTGAAGCTTTCTTT. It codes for CASRQGAGTEAFF.

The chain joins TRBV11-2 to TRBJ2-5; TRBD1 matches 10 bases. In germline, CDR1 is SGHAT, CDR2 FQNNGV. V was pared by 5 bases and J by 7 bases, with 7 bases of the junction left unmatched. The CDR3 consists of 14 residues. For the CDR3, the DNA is TGTGCCAGCAGCCTGTCCGGGACAGGGGTGACCCAGTACTTC. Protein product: CASSLSGTGVTQYF.

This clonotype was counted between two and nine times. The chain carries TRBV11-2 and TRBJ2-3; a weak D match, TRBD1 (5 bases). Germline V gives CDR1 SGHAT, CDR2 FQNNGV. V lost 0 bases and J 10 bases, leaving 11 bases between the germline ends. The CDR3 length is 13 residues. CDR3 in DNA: TGTGCCAGCAGCTTAGAATCAGGGTTGCCGCAGTATTTT. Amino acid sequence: CASSLESGLPQYF.

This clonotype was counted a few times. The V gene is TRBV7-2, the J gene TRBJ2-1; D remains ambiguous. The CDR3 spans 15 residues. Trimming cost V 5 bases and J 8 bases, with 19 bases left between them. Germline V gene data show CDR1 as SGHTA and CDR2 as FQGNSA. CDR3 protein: CASSRHWQGQYEQFF. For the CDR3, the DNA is TGTGCCAGCAGCCGTCATTGGCAAGGGCAATATGAGCAGTTCTTC.

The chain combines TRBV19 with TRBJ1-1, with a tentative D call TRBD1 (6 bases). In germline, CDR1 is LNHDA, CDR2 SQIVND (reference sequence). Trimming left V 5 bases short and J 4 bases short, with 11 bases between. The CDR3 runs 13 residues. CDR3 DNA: TGTGCCAGTAGTTTGGGACATCCCACTGAAGCTTTCTTT. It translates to CASSLGHPTEAFF.

As DNA, the CDR3 is TGTGCCAGCAGTGTCGAGGGTGAACAGCCCCAGCATTTT. It specifies CASSVEGEQPQHF. This chain connects TRBV2 to TRBJ1-5; no reliable D call. Germline V gene lookup returns CDR1 SNHLY and CDR2 FYNNEI. This CDR3 has 13 residues. V lost 4 bases and J lost 7, with 11 bases in between.

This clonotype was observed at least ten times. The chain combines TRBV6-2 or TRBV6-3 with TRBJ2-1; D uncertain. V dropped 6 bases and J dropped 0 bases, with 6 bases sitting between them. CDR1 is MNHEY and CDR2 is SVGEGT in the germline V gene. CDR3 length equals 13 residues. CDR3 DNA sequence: TGTGCCAGCAGAAAATCCTCCTACAATGAGCAGTTCTTC. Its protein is CASRKSSYNEQFF.

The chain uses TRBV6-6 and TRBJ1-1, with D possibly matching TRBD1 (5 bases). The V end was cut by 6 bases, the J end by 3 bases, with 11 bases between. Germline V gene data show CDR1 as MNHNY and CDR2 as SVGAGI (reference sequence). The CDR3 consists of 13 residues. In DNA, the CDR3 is TGTGCCAGCAGAGGGGAGTGGGACACTGAAGCTTTCTTT. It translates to CASRGEWDTEAFF.

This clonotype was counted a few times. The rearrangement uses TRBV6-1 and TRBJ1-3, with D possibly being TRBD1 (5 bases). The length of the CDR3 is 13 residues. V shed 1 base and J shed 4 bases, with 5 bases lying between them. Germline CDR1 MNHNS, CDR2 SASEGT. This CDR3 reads CASSEDRGNTIYF. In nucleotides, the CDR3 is TGTGCCAGCAGTGAAGACAGGGGAAACACCATATATTTT.

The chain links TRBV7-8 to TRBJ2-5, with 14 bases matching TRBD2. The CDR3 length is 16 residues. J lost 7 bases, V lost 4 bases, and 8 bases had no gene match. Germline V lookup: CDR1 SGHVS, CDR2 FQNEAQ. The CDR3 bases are TGTGCCAGCAGCTCTGGACTAGCGGGAGGCCACGGGACCCAGTACTTC. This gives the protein CASSSGLAGGHGTQYF.

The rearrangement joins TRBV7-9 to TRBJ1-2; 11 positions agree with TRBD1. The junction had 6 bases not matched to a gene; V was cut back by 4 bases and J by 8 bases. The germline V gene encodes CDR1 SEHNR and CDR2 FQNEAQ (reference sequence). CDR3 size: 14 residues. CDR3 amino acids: CASSSDGDRGGYTF. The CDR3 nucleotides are TGTGCCAGCAGCTCAGACGGGGACAGGGGGGGCTACACCTTC.

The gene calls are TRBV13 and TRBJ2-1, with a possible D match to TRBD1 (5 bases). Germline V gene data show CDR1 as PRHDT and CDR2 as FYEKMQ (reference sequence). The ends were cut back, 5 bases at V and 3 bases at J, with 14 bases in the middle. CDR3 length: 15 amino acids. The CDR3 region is CASSPLTAYYNEQFF. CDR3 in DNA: TGTGCCAGCAGCCCCCTGACAGCTTACTACAATGAGCAGTTCTTC.

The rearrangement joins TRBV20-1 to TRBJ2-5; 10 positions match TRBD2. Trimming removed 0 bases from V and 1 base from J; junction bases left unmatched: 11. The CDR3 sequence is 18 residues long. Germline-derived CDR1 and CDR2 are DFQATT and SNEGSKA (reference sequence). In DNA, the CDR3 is TGCAGTGCTAGAGATCGCGGGTGGCTAGCGGGAGTCCAAGAGACCCAGTACTTC. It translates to CSARDRGWLAGVQETQYF.

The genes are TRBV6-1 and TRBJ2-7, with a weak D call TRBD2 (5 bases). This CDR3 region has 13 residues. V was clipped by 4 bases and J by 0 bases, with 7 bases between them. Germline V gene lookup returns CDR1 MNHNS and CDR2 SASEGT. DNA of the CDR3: TGTGCCAGCAGTGTGGAGGACTCCTACGAGCAGTACTTC. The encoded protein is CASSVEDSYEQYF.

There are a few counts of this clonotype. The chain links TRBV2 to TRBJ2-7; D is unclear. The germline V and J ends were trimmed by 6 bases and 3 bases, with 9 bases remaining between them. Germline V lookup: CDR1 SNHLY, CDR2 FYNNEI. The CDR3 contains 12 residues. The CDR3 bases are TGTGCCAGCAGCAGGTCAATCTACGAGCAGTACTTC. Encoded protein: CASSRSIYEQYF.